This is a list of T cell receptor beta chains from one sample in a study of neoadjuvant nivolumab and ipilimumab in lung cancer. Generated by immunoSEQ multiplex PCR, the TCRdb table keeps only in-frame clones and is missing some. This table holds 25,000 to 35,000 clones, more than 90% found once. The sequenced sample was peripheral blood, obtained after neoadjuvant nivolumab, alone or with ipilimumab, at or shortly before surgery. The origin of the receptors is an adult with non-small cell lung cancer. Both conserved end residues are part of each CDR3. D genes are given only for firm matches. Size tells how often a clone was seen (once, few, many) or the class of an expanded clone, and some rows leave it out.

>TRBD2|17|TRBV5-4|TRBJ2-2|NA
TGTGCCAGCAGACCCGGGACTAGCCGGGCGAACACCGGGGAGCTGTTTTTT
CASRPGTSRANTGELFF
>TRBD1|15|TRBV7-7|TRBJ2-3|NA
TGTGCCAGCAGCCCGGCGGGGGACAGGGGAGATACGCAGTATTTT
CASSPAGDRGDTQYF
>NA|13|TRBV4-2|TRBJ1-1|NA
TGTGCCAGCAGCCAAGATGGACCCAGTCGGGCTTTCTTT
CASSQDGPSRAFF
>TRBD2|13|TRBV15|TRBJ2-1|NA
TGTGCCACCAGCAGAGTTACGGGAGGATGGCAGTTCTTC
CATSRVTGGWQFF
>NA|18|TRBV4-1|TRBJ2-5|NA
TGCGCCAGCAGCCAAGATGGGCTAGCAATCCTCTCCGCTGAGACCCAGTACTTC
CASSQDGLAILSAETQYF
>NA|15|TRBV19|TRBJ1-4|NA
TGTGCCAGTAGTATAAGCACGCAGCCTAATGAAAAACTGTTTTTT
CASSISTQPNEKLFF
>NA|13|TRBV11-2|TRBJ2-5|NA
TGTGCCAGCAGCTCTAGTCCTAGAGTGGCCCAGTACTTC
CASSSSPRVAQYF
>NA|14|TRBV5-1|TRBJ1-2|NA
TGCGCCAGCAGCTCGGACAGCAGGGACTATGGCTACACCTTC
CASSSDSRDYGYTF
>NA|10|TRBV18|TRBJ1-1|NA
TGTGCCAGCTCACCACTTGAAGCTTTCTTT
CASSPLEAFF
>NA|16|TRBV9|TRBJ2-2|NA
TGTGCCAGCAGCGTAGAGCAAGCGGCCAACACCGGGGAGCTGTTTTTT
CASSVEQAANTGELFF
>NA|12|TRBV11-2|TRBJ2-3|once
TGTGCCAGCAGCTTAGAGACAGATACGCAGTATTTT
CASSLETDTQYF
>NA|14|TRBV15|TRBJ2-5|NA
TGTGCCACCAGCAGAGGCAGGGTGGGAGAGACCCAGTACTTC
CATSRGRVGETQYF
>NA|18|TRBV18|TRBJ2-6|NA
TGTGCCAGCTCATCATCGGGACACGACAGCTCTGGGGCCAACGTCCTGACTTTC
CASSSSGHDSSGANVLTF
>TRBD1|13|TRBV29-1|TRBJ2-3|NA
TGCAGCGTCGAGGGACAGGGGGCAGATACGCAGTATTTT
CSVEGQGADTQYF
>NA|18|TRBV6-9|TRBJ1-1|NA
TGTGCCAGCAACCACCCTTGGTCAAGGGCCACCACTAGGACTGAAGCTTTCTTT
CASNHPWSRATTRTEAFF
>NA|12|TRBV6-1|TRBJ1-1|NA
TGTGCCAGCAGTGAAATAGGGGAAGAAGCTTTCTTT
CASSEIGEEAFF